The 24 T cell receptor beta chains below come from one sample, sequenced in a study of blood T cell repertoires in COVID-19. The table came from immunoSEQ multiplex PCR; TCRdb's copy has only in-frame clones and leaves some out. The profile shows roughly 250,000 clones, around 85% of them singletons. The sequenced sample consisted of peripheral blood. These receptors were taken from a woman aged 60-70 years with active or convalescent COVID-19.

J is TRBJ2-3 and V is TRBV4-1; tentatively, D is TRBD2 (5 bases). Germline V gene sequence: CDR1 MGHRA, CDR2 YSYEKL. This CDR3 is built from 14 residues. V dropped 2 bases and J dropped 4 bases, with 10 bases sitting between them. CDR3 loop: CASSQLGRADTQYF. Written as DNA, the CDR3 is TGCGCCAGCAGCCAATTAGGGCGGGCAGATACGCAGTATTTT.

The chain combines TRBV6-5 with TRBJ1-1; unclear D gene. Germline values: CDR1 MNHEY, CDR2 SVGAGI. V was pared by 8 bases and J by 4 bases, with 11 bases between. The CDR3 has 12 amino acids. DNA of the CDR3: TGTGCCAGCTCGTTTGGAGGCACTGAAGCTTTCTTT. This encodes CASSFGGTEAFF.

This chain uses TRBV4-2 with TRBJ1-2; D gene ambiguous. The CDR3 is made up of 13 amino acids. Germline V lookup: CDR1 LGHNA, CDR2 YNFKEQ. Deletions cut 1 base from V and 8 bases from J, with 11 bases between. The CDR3 DNA reads TGTGCCAGCAGCCAAGCCCCCCCCTACGGCTACACCTTC. Encoded protein: CASSQAPPYGYTF.

This clone occurred once. The rearrangement links TRBV7-2 to TRBJ2-1; D is uncertain. This CDR3 comprises 15 residues. V lost 1 base and J 0 bases, leaving 7 bases between the germline ends. CDR1 and CDR2 (germline): SGHTA, FQGNSA. CDR3 sequence reads: CASSLELSSYNEQFF. As DNA, the CDR3 is TGTGCCAGCAGCTTAGAACTTAGCTCCTACAATGAGCAGTTCTTC.

This chain joins TRBV28 and TRBJ2-3; possible D gene TRBD1, 6 bases. The CDR3 length is 12 residues. The germline V gene has CDR1 MDHEN and CDR2 SYDVKM. V was cut by 5 bases and J by 10 bases, with 13 bases left in between. CDR3 bases: TGTGCCAGCAGTCTCCCAGGGGTGGCGCAGTATTTT. Translated, it gives CASSLPGVAQYF.

CDR3 in DNA: TGTGCCAGCACTAAAATCCCGGGACAGGGGGCCTACACCTTC. The encoded protein is CASTKIPGQGAYTF. The chain links TRBV6-5 to TRBJ1-2, with TRBD1 matching 12 bases. Trimming cost V 7 bases and J 10 bases; bases outside gene matches: 10. CDR3 length: 14 residues. Germline CDR1 is MNHEY and CDR2 is SVGAGI.

CDR3 loop: CSVTPSGGETQYF. The CDR3 nucleotides are TGCAGCGTTACTCCTAGCGGGGGGGAGACCCAGTACTTC. V and J are TRBV29-1 and TRBJ2-5; 11 nucleotides align to TRBD2. Germline trimming cut 5 bases from V and 5 bases from J; bases unmatched to any gene: 4. This CDR3 is 13 amino acids long. CDR1 and CDR2 (germline): SQVTM, ANQGSEA.

The chain has TRBV18 and TRBJ2-3, with 10 bases identical to TRBD2. The CDR3 totals 18 residues. Trimming cost V 1 base and J 2 bases; bases outside gene matches: 9. The germline V gene has CDR1 KGHSH and CDR2 LQKENI. CDR3 region: CASSPQSGGASFTDTQYF. CDR3 nucleotide sequence: TGTGCCAGCTCACCACAAAGCGGGGGGGCGAGTTTCACAGATACGCAGTATTTT. The variable domain in full, completed from reference TRBV18 and TRBJ2-3, reads NAGVMQNPRHLVRRRGQEARLRCSPMKGHSHVYWYRQLPEEGLKFMVYLQKENIIDESGMPKERFSAEFPKEGPSILRIQQVVRGDSAAYFCASSPQSGGASFTDTQYFGPGTRLTVL.

This chain joins TRBV5-6 and TRBJ1-3; D is possibly TRBD1 (6 bases). This CDR3 comprises 18 residues. The V gene's germline CDR1 is SGHDT and CDR2 YYEEEE. V lost 4 bases to trimming and J lost 0 bases, with 20 bases between them. CDR3 loop: CASSPGTLTQISGNTIYF. CDR3 in DNA: TGTGCCAGCAGCCCCGGGACACTTACTCAGATCTCTGGAAACACCATATATTTT.

J is TRBJ2-1 and V is TRBV25-1, with TRBD1 as a possible D gene (6 bases). The V gene's germline CDR1 is MGHDK and CDR2 SYGVNS. The CDR3 is 16 residues long. V was cut by 3 bases and J by 0 bases, with 12 bases left in between. DNA for the CDR3: TGTGCCAGCAGTGATTTACAGGGATACTCCTACAATGAGCAGTTCTTC. Amino acids: CASSDLQGYSYNEQFF. Together with reference TRBV25-1 and TRBJ2-1, the CDR3 gives the full variable domain: EADIYQTPRYLVIGTGKKITLECSQTMGHDKMYWYQQDPGMELHLIHYSYGVNSTEKGDLSSESTVSRIRTEHFPLTLESARPSHTSQYLCASSDLQGYSYNEQFFGPGTRLTVL.

The count of this clone is one. The J gene is TRBJ1-5, the V gene TRBV19; TRBD1 matches at 7 bases. V gave up 6 bases and J gave up 10 bases; unmatched junction bases: 18. CDR3 length: 16 amino acids. CDR1 is LNHDA, CDR2 SQIVND, per germline (reference sequence). Here the CDR3 DNA reads TGTGCCAGTAGACCATCGGGTGGACAGGTAGTTGAACCCCAGCATTTT. It translates to CASRPSGGQVVEPQHF.

The chain joins TRBV7-8 to TRBJ1-1; TRBD1 matches at 10 bases. CDR3 length: 16 amino acids. V lost 5 bases to trimming and J lost 5 bases; unmatched junction nucleotides: 11. Looked up from germline, CDR1 is SGHVS and CDR2 is FQNEAQ. For the CDR3, the DNA is TGTGCCAGCAGCCAAGTACCGGGACAGGGGTGGACTGAAGCTTTCTTT. Translating gives CASSQVPGQGWTEAFF.

This clone was detected once. The V gene is TRBV20-1, the J gene TRBJ1-1; TRBD1 agrees at 7 bases. V lost 5 bases and J lost 11; bases outside the gene matches: 8. CDR3 length: 11 residues. Germline lookup yields CDR1 DFQATT and CDR2 SNEGSKA (reference sequence). The CDR3 nucleotides read TGCAGTGCTTCTCTCAGGGGGAGGGCTTTCTTT. Translating it yields CSASLRGRAFF.

The chain combines TRBV5-1 with TRBJ2-5; weak D call: TRBD2 (6 bases). Trimming pared 0 bases from V and 5 bases from J, leaving 14 bases between. Per the germline V gene, CDR1 is SGHRS and CDR2 is YFSETQ. The CDR3 covers 15 residues. CDR3 bases: TGCGCCAGCAGCTTGGGTAGCGGATGGCGGGAGACCCAGTACTTC. Its translation: CASSLGSGWRETQYF.

V and J are TRBV6-5 and TRBJ1-4; 7 nucleotides match TRBD1. The CDR3 is made up of 13 amino acids. CDR1 and CDR2 (germline): MNHEY, SVGAGI. Trimming removed 11 bases from V and 7 bases from J; junction bases left unmatched: 10. The CDR3 bases are TGTGCCTCTTCCGACAGGGAAAGTGAAAAACTGTTTTTT. It yields the protein CASSDRESEKLFF.

The genes are TRBV28 and TRBJ2-3, with TRBD2 matching 7 bases. Germline V gene lookup returns CDR1 MDHEN and CDR2 SYDVKM. V shed 5 bases and J 3 bases; nucleotides not matched to a gene: 5. The CDR3 runs to 14 residues. CDR3 coding DNA: TGTGCCAGCAGTACTAGCGCGAGGACAGATACGCAGTATTTT. It specifies CASSTSARTDTQYF.

V is TRBV5-1 and J is TRBJ2-4; the match to TRBD2 covers 8 bases. The CDR3 covers 16 residues. Trimming cost V 5 bases and J 0 bases; bases outside gene matches: 7. Per germline, CDR1 SGHRS and CDR2 YFSETQ. CDR3 DNA sequence: TGCGCCAGCAGAGCACCGGGACTAGAAGCCAAAAACATTCAGTACTTC. Its translation is CASRAPGLEAKNIQYF. The whole variable domain, remainder taken from reference TRBV5-1 and TRBJ2-4, is KAGVTQTPRYLIKTRGQQVTLSCSPISGHRSVSWYQQTPGQGLQFLFEYFSETQRNKGNFPGRFSGRQFSNSRSEMNVSTLELGDSALYLCASRAPGLEAKNIQYFGAGTRLSVL.

This clone showed up just a few times. This chain connects TRBV11-3 to TRBJ2-7, with 10 bases identical to TRBD2. The CDR3 covers 15 residues. Germline V CDR1 and CDR2: SGHNT, YENEEA. J lost 3 bases, V lost 5 bases, and 7 bases had no gene match. The CDR3 DNA reads as TGTGCCAGCAGCCCACTAGCGGGGAGGGTCTACGAGCAGTACTTC. Translating gives CASSPLAGRVYEQYF.

The chain has TRBV7-8 and TRBJ2-1; maybe TRBD2 (5 bases). V gave up 6 bases and J gave up 2 bases, with 14 bases separating them. The germline gives CDR1 SGHVS, CDR2 FQNEAQ. This CDR3 is built from 15 residues. The CDR3 here is CASRAPDFTYNEQFF. CDR3 coding DNA: TGTGCCAGCAGGGCCCCGGACTTTACCTACAATGAGCAGTTCTTC.

The rearrangement links TRBV10-3 to TRBJ2-3, with D perhaps TRBD2 (5 bases). Deletions cut 3 bases from V and 0 bases from J, with 16 bases between. This CDR3 is 17 amino acids long. Germline V gene data show CDR1 as ENHRY and CDR2 as SYGVKD. The CDR3 here is CAISDRAKGASTDTQYF. In DNA, the CDR3 is TGTGCCATCAGTGACCGCGCAAAGGGAGCGAGCACAGATACGCAGTATTTT.

V usage is TRBV3-1 (or the pseudogene TRBV3-2) and J usage is TRBJ1-2; D is possibly TRBD1 (5 bases). V dropped 3 bases and J dropped 5 bases, with 16 bases sitting between them. This CDR3 has 15 amino acids. CDR1 is LGHDT, CDR2 YNNKEL, per germline (reference sequence). CDR3 nucleotides: TGTGCCAGCAGCCACCACAGGCGTCCTGGGTATGGCTACACCTTC. Translation: CASSHHRRPGYGYTF.

The rearrangement uses TRBV19 and TRBJ2-2; D is unclear. Trimming took 3 bases from V and 7 from J, leaving 12 bases between them. In germline, CDR1 is LNHDA, CDR2 SQIVND (reference sequence). The CDR3 sequence is 14 residues long. Here the CDR3 reads CASSITKLSGELFF. The CDR3 DNA reads TGTGCCAGTAGTATTACCAAATTGAGCGGGGAGCTGTTTTTT. The full variable domain, in which reference TRBV19 and TRBJ2-2 provide the parts outside the CDR3, is DGGITQSPKYLFRKEGQNVTLSCEQNLNHDAMYWYRQDPGQGLRLIYYSQIVNDFQKGDIAEGYSVSREKKESFPLTVTSAQKNPTAFYLCASSITKLSGELFFGEGSRLTVL.

The chain has TRBV2 and TRBJ2-5, with 8 bases aligning to TRBD2. The CDR3 covers 16 residues. Germline V gives CDR1 SNHLY, CDR2 FYNNEI. Trimming took 6 bases from V and 4 from J; bases not matched to a gene: 13. As DNA, the CDR3 is TGTGCCAGCAGATACCGCCCGTCCCTAGCGGGAGAGACCCAGTACTTC. Translated: CASRYRPSLAGETQYF.

CDR3: CASSLAGADTQYF. CDR3 DNA: TGTGCCAGCAGTTTAGCAGGGGCAGATACGCAGTATTTT. The gene calls are TRBV27 and TRBJ2-3, with D possibly being TRBD1 (6 bases). The CDR3 covers 13 residues. Germline CDR1 MNHEY, CDR2 SMNVEV (reference sequence). V lost 2 bases and J lost 4, with 7 bases in between.